The 9 T cell receptor beta chains below all came from one sample that was sequenced in a study. TCRdb ran MiXCR on the reads and lists one entry per CDR3 protein. The sample's table shows more than 60 distinct CDR3 sequences. The source material was CD8+ T cells (not recorded whether cultured). Receptors originate from a female donor.

Remarks on this clonotype: Given a much more abundant clone one base away, this may be a read error. The rearrangement uses TRBV7-8 and TRBJ2-1; D tentatively reads TRBD1 or TRBD2 (6 bases each). Germline V gives CDR1 SGHVS, CDR2 FQNEAQ. The CDR3 runs to 17 residues. The CDR3, as DNA: TGTGCCGGCAGCTTCTACTTCACGGGGGCCCCCTACGATGAGCAGTTCTTC. Translating gives CAGSFYFTGAPYDEQFF.

The J gene is TRBJ2-1, the V gene TRBV7-8, with D tentatively TRBD1 or TRBD2 (5 bases each). Germline assignment: CDR1 SGHVS and CDR2 FQNEAQ. V gave up 3 bases and J gave up 2 bases, with 17 bases separating them. The CDR3 has 17 residues. The CDR3 region has the DNA TGTGCCAGCAGCTTCTACTTCACGGGGACCCCCTACAATGAGCAGTTCTTC. Translating it yields CASSFYFTGTPYNEQFF.

In its sample, this clonotype ranks as large. The DNA for the CDR3 is TGTGCCAGCAGTTACTCTGGCGGAGAGACCCAGTACTTC. This encodes CASSYSGGETQYF. The chain carries TRBV6-5 and TRBJ2-5; D gene ambiguous. Between the trimmed V and J ends, which lost 0 bases and 4 bases, there was a span of 6 bases. The CDR3 is 13 amino acids. The germline V gene encodes CDR1 MNHEY and CDR2 SVGAGI.

Concerning this clonotype: Just one base apart from a much larger clone, this may be a read error. CDR3 amino acids: CASRQGPWELFF. The CDR3 bases are TGTGCCAGTAGACAGGGGCCCTGGGAGCTGTTTTTT. This rearrangement joins TRBV27 to TRBJ2-2; 8 bases are a match to TRBD1. CDR1 and CDR2 from the germline V gene are MNHEY and SMNVEV (reference sequence). Trimming cost V 9 bases and J 9 bases; bases outside gene matches: 6. The CDR3 is made up of 12 amino acids.

This clonotype is large (0.1 to 1%) in the sample. A much larger clone differs from this one at a single base, so this may be a read error. This chain connects TRBV20-1 to TRBJ1-5, with D uncertain. Germline V gene data show CDR1 as DFQATT and CDR2 as SNEGSKA (reference sequence). The V and J ends lost 5 bases and 0 bases respectively, with 23 bases between them. The CDR3 consists of 18 residues. The CDR3 loop reads CSAAPWVGLSFSNQPQHF. The CDR3 coding sequence is TGCAGTGCTGCCCCCTGGGTCGGTTTGTCATTTAGCAATCAGCCCCAGCATTTT.

By frequency in the sample, this clonotype is large. The rearrangement links TRBV7-8 to TRBJ2-1; no firm D call. V was pared by 3 bases and J by 2 bases, with 17 bases between. CDR1 is SGHVS, CDR2 FQNEAQ, per germline. This CDR3 is 17 amino acids long. CDR3 sequence (DNA): TGTGCCAGCAGCTTCTACTTCACGGTGGCCCCCTACAATGAGCAGTTCTTC. Its protein product is CASSFYFTVAPYNEQFF.

This clonotype is deemed hyperexpanded. V and J are TRBV6-2 or TRBV6-3 and TRBJ1-1; a possible D gene is TRBD1 (5 bases). The V and J ends lost 5 bases and 11 bases respectively, with 21 bases between them. The CDR3 contains 14 residues. Germline V gene lookup returns CDR1 MNHEY and CDR2 SVGEGT. This CDR3 is CASSNLPGTGEAFF. The CDR3 bases are TGTGCCAGCAGTAATCTACCCGGGACGGGTGAGGCTTTCTTT.

On this clonotype: A much larger clonotype is one base distant, so this may be a read error. V usage is TRBV12-3 or TRBV12-4 and J usage is TRBJ1-1; D not resolved. This CDR3 spans 11 amino acids. In DNA form, the CDR3 reads TGTGCCGGCAGTTCAGTAAACGAAGCTTTCTTT. Amino acids: CAGSSVNEAFF.

The genes are TRBV7-6 and TRBJ2-3, with D unresolved. Germline V gene lookup returns CDR1 SGHVS and CDR2 FNYEAQ. The CDR3 covers 15 residues. Trimming pared 4 bases from V and 0 bases from J, leaving 11 bases between. The CDR3 nucleotides read TGTGCCAGCAGCTCCTCCCTGGCTAGCACAGATACGCAGTATTTT. It specifies CASSSSLASTDTQYF.